This TCR beta chain was captured in a study of cytomegalovirus exposure and HLA in healthy donors. For this clone: Its antigen remains unidentified.

Study conclusions and caveats: It was reportedly the case that the classifier diagnosed cytomegalovirus status with high specificity and sensitivity. The majority of TCR sequences were rare, yet some public TCRs appeared in many donors.

Germline CDR1 SGHVS, CDR2 FQNEAQ. The CDR3 spans 16 residues. The trim removed 3 bases at V and 0 bases at J, leaving 3 bases unmatched. Data came from immunoSEQ multiplex PCR; TCRdb stores just in-frame clones and leaves some out. The table includes 68,000 or so clones, roughly 95% detected once. The genes are TRBV7-8 and TRBJ1-3, with 9 bases fitting TRBD1. The sample was PBMCs. The receptor was derived from a man aged 18 to 29 in good health and CMV-seronegative. The chain's CDR3 is CASSFLDRGSGNTIYF. The CDR3 bases are TGTGCCAGCAGCTTTCTGGACAGGGGCTCTGGAAACACCATATATTTT.